Shown below are 9 T cell receptor beta chains from a single sample sequenced in a study of T cells in Graves' hyperthyroidism and ophthalmopathy. TCR beta CDR3 regions were amplified from RNA. The HTBI set primed first-round TCR CDR3 RT-PCR. Via MiXCR, TCRdb re-called the multiplex PCR reads, giving one row per CDR3 protein. The sample comprises 700,000 to 950,000 distinct CDR3 sequences, 35% of which are singletons, and roughly 30% rests with the top ten. Sequencing was done on a sample of blood. These receptors originate from a woman aged 40 to 50 with Graves' hyperthyroidism.

This clonotype was counted only a few times. This rearrangement joins TRBV19 to TRBJ1-1; D call uncertain. Deletions cut 3 bases from V and 6 bases from J, with 8 bases between. CDR1 and CDR2 (germline): LNHDA, SQIVND (reference sequence). The CDR3 sequence is 12 residues long. The CDR3 sequence: CASSIVGSEAFF. CDR3 nucleotide sequence: TGTGCCAGTAGTATCGTAGGATCTGAAGCTTTCTTT.

This clonotype came up a few times. The CDR3 region is CSARGYQGADQPQHF. Here the CDR3 DNA reads TGCAGTGCTAGGGGGTATCAGGGGGCCGATCAGCCCCAGCATTTT. The chain couples TRBV20-1 to TRBJ1-5, with 8 bases matching TRBD1. The CDR3 runs 15 residues. The germline V gene encodes CDR1 DFQATT and CDR2 SNEGSKA (reference sequence). With 3 bases clipped from V and 5 bases from J, the junction kept 9 bases outside the gene matches.

The table lists this clonotype with a few counts. The V and J genes are TRBV19 and TRBJ2-2; 7 bases match TRBD2. CDR3 length equals 16 residues. The V segment lost 3 bases and the J segment 1 base; nucleotides outside the gene matches: 5. The germline V gene encodes CDR1 LNHDA and CDR2 SQIVND (reference sequence). CDR3 in DNA: TGTGCCAGTAGTATCCTCGGGAGGTTGAACACCGGGGAGCTGTTTTTT. It codes for CASSILGRLNTGELFF.

This rearrangement joins TRBV2 to TRBJ2-7; TRBD2 might be the D (5 bases). V was trimmed by 4 bases and J by 0 bases, leaving 10 bases between them. Germline lookup yields CDR1 SNHLY and CDR2 FYNNEI. This CDR3 spans 14 amino acids. The CDR3 region is CASSGGFSSYEQYF. The CDR3 nucleotides are TGTGCCAGCAGTGGCGGGTTCAGCTCCTACGAGCAGTACTTC.

Turning to this clonotype: The junction does not match germline at one end; this may be a read error. V and J are TRBV29-1 and TRBJ1-1, with unresolved D. Germline values: CDR1 SQVTM, CDR2 ANQGSEA. The CDR3 contains 10 residues. The CDR3 sequence is CGVPGTETFF. The CDR3 nucleotides are TGCGGCGTCCCGGGCACTGAAACTTTCTTT.

As concerns this clonotype: At one boundary the junction diverges from the germline segment, which might be a read error. The chain joins TRBV9 to TRBJ1-2, with D possibly being TRBD1 (5 bases). The CDR3 has 11 amino acids. Germline V gives CDR1 SGDLS, CDR2 YYNGEE. CDR3 bases: TGTGCCAGCAGCGTAGAGGGGAACGTGGTCTTC. It is translated as CASSVEGNVVF.

The gene calls are TRBV7-9 and TRBJ1-4, with 8 bases aligning to TRBD1. V trimming: 6 bases; J trimming: 8 bases; junction bases outside the gene matches: 5. This CDR3 is 13 amino acids long. Germline V gene lookup returns CDR1 SEHNR and CDR2 FQNEAQ (reference sequence). As DNA, the CDR3 is TGTGCCAGCAGAAATAACAGGGGGGAAAAACTGTTTTTT. Translation: CASRNNRGEKLFF.

This clonotype was observed many times. The chain combines TRBV20-1 with TRBJ2-5; TRBD1 agrees at 7 bases. Germline V CDR1 and CDR2: DFQATT, SNEGSKA (reference sequence). CDR3 length: 13 residues. V trimming: 5 bases; J trimming: 2 bases; junction bases outside the gene matches: 5. CDR3 coding DNA: TGCAGTGCTGAAGGGACAGTTCAAGAGACCCAGTACTTC. Translation gives CSAEGTVQETQYF.

The chain recombines TRBV6-1 with TRBJ1-3; TRBD1 is a possible D gene (5 bases). Germline CDR1 and CDR2: MNHNS and SASEGT. V lost 4 bases and J lost 0, with 10 bases in between. This CDR3 contains 15 residues. CDR3 amino acids: CASSATGTSGNTIYF. In DNA form, the CDR3 reads TGTGCCAGCAGTGCAACAGGAACCTCTGGAAACACCATATATTTT.